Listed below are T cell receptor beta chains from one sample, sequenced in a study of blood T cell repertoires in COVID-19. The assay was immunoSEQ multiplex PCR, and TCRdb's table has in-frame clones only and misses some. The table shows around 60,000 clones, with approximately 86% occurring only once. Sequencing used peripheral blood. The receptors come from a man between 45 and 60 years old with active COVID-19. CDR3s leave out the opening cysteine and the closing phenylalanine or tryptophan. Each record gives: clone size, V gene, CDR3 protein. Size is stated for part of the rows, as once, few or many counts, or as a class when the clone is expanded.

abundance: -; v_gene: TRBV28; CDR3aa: ASRDRVNTYEQY
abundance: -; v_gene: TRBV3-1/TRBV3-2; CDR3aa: ASSPGYSPLH
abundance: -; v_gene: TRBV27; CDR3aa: ASSLRGLGHEQY
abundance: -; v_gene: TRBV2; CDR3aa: ASRDRVPNQPQH
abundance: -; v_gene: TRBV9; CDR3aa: ASSVGSFTVGLTDTQY
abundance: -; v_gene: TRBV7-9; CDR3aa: ASTRTGGYT
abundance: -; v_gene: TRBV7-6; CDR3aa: ASSFGGPNEKLF
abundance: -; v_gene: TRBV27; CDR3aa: ASTGFRNSPLH
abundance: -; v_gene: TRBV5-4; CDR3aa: ASSLPGQGRDTQY
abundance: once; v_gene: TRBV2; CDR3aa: ASSGQAQSPLH
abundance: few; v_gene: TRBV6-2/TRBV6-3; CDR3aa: ASSYSEGGNTEAF
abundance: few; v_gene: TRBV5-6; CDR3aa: ASSFLTSEHSPLH
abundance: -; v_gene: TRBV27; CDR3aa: ASSSLFRPGDGVNTEAF
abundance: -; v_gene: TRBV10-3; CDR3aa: ATGQGVTAGELF
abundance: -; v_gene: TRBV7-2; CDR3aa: ASSLFLAGGPGEQY
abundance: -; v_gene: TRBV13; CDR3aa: ASSPGQGRPSPY
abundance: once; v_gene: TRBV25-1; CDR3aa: ASSVRPNQPQH
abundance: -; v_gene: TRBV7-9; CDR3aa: ASSPRGAGEKLF
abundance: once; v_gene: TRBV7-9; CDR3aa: ASSPRLGRGADTQY
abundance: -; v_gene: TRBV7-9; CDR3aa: ASRIGENTEAF
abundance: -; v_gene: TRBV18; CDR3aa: ASSGSGSSTDTQY
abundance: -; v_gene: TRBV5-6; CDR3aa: ASRGRGEVEQY
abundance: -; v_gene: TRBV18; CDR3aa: ASSQTGGQPQH
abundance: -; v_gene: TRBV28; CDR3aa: AGTTGDHANSPLH
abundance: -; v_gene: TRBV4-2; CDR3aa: ASSQVGRTGGAETQY